The T cell receptor beta chain under discussion was sequenced for a study of blood T cell repertoires in COVID-19. Study information: The United States, Italy and Spain provided the acute and convalescent COVID-19 samples. Sources were T cells, B-cell-depleted T cells, or PBMCs; the material itself was cDNA or gDNA.

This clone was counted only a few times. Other DNA sequences in the same sample also yield this CDR3. How the authors handled the data: Reference gene primer amplification yielded estimated nucleated cell counts. Only in-frame clones appear in the TCRdb table, and some are missing; sequencing was by immunoSEQ multiplex PCR. V and J calls and clone size are copied from that table; D and trimming were computed from the DNA. The sample includes 100,000 or so clones, 84% of them seen just once. Sequencing used peripheral blood. The origin of this receptor is a middle-aged man with active or convalescent COVID-19.

CDR3 loop: CASSREGEDSPLHF. CDR3 coding DNA: TGTGCCAGCTCACGCGAGGGGGAAGATTCACCCCTCCACTTT. This sequence joins TRBV18 and TRBJ1-6; TRBD1 might be the D (6 bases). The germline gives CDR1 KGHSH, CDR2 LQKENI. The V gene lost 4 bases and the J gene lost 8 bases, with 12 bases spanning the gap. CDR3 size: 14 residues.